One sample yielded the 19 T cell receptor beta chains listed below, sequenced in a study of cytomegalovirus exposure and HLA in healthy donors. 60 Vbeta and 13 Jbeta primers were used in PCR. Sequencing was performed with immunoSEQ multiplex PCR; in TCRdb, only in-frame clones are kept and a portion is missing. The repertoire consists of roughly 120,000 clones, with 70% to 90% occurring once and the leading ten covering about 1.8%. The source material was PBMCs. The receptors were gathered from a man aged 35 to 55 in good health and CMV-seronegative.

The rearrangement uses TRBV9 and TRBJ1-1; TRBD1 might be the D (5 bases). The CDR3 contains 16 residues. V lost 0 bases, J lost 5 bases, and 17 bases lay in between. From germline, CDR1 is SGDLS and CDR2 YYNGEE. The CDR3 DNA is TGTGCCAGCAGCGTAGCGGTAGGGGCGGTTGGGACTGAAGCTTTCTTT. This codes for CASSVAVGAVGTEAFF.

The CDR3 DNA sequence: TGCAGCGTTGTGGGTAGCGGGACTTGGACAGATACGCAGTATTTT. Translation gives CSVVGSGTWTDTQYF. This chain connects TRBV29-1 to TRBJ2-3; 8 bases are a match to TRBD2. The trim removed 4 bases at V and 3 bases at J, leaving 9 bases unmatched. Germline assignment: CDR1 SQVTM and CDR2 ANQGSEA. CDR3 length: 15 amino acids.

The gene calls are TRBV29-1 and TRBJ2-7; 7 bases map to TRBD1. This CDR3 region has 13 residues. V was pared by 6 bases and J by 6 bases, with 11 bases of the junction left unmatched. The germline CDR1 and CDR2 sequences are SQVTM and ANQGSEA. The CDR3 nucleotides read TGCAGCGTCAACAGGGGCTTTAGGAGCGAGCAGTACTTC. Amino acid sequence: CSVNRGFRSEQYF.

In this sample, this clone turned up once. The chain carries TRBV2 and TRBJ1-5; D possibly corresponds to TRBD1 (5 bases). The CDR3 extends over 13 amino acids. CDR1 SNHLY and CDR2 FYNNEI come from the germline V gene. Trimming removed 6 bases from V and 10 bases from J, with 16 bases in between. The CDR3 coding sequence is TGTGCCAGCAGCCCGGGCAGGGAAGGACCCCAGCATTTT. This translates into CASSPGREGPQHF.

V and J are TRBV4-3 and TRBJ2-7; TRBD2 matches at 8 bases. This CDR3 has 16 amino acids. Germline V gives CDR1 LGHNA, CDR2 YSLEER. The ends lost 3 bases at V and 3 bases at J; junction bases unmatched: 10. CDR3 sequence (DNA): TGCGCCAGCAGCCACTCTCGGACTAGCACGCGCTACGAGCAGTACTTC. It is translated as CASSHSRTSTRYEQYF.

The chain links TRBV19 to TRBJ2-7; perhaps TRBD2 as D (5 bases). Germline V lookup: CDR1 LNHDA, CDR2 SQIVND (reference sequence). The CDR3 has 13 residues. Trimming took 7 bases from V and 0 from J, leaving 10 bases between them. This CDR3 reads CASKRRDSYEQYF. In DNA form, the CDR3 reads TGTGCCAGTAAGAGACGGGACTCCTACGAGCAGTACTTC.

The sample holds one count of this clone. The chain uses TRBV7-9 and TRBJ1-1; the D gene is possibly TRBD1 (6 bases). Trimming shortened V by 8 bases and J by 3 bases, and 13 bases separated the two germline ends. Germline CDR1 is SEHNR and CDR2 is FQNEAQ (reference sequence). The CDR3 has 13 amino acids. The CDR3 loop is CASGRQEDTEAFF. CDR3 sequence (DNA): TGTGCCAGCGGAAGACAGGAAGACACTGAAGCTTTCTTT.

V gene TRBV9 combines with J gene TRBJ2-1; TRBD2 matches at 13 bases. After removal of 2 bases from V and 8 bases from J, the junction contained 4 bases not matched to a gene. Germline V gene sequence: CDR1 SGDLS, CDR2 YYNGEE. The CDR3 is 15 amino acids. CDR3 nucleotides: TGTGCCAGCAGCGTGGGGACTAGCGGGATCTATGAGCAGTTCTTC. Amino acid sequence: CASSVGTSGIYEQFF.

The chain has TRBV30 and TRBJ2-3; 7 bases fit TRBD1. J was trimmed by 4 bases and V by 2 bases; bases with no gene match: 12. The germline gives CDR1 GTSNPN, CDR2 SVGIG (reference sequence). This CDR3 has 16 residues. The CDR3: CAWSYGQEPGSDTQYF. CDR3 nucleotide sequence: TGTGCCTGGAGTTACGGACAGGAACCCGGGTCAGATACGCAGTATTTT.

This clone was seen a handful of times. The gene calls are TRBV12-5 and TRBJ2-1; 12 bases fit TRBD1. Germline assignment: CDR1 LGHNT and CDR2 FRNRAP. The CDR3 runs to 20 residues. The junction had 11 bases not matched to a gene; V was cut back by 2 bases and J by 0 bases. CDR3 bases: TGTGCTAGTGGTTTGACCTCCGGGACAGGGGGCAGGGGCTCCTACAATGAGCAGTTCTTC. Its protein product is CASGLTSGTGGRGSYNEQFF.

To note about this clone: Other nucleotide sequences in the sample specify the same CDR3. V usage is TRBV5-1 and J usage is TRBJ2-2; the D gene is possibly TRBD1 (6 bases). In germline, CDR1 is SGHRS, CDR2 YFSETQ. The CDR3 loop spans 13 amino acids. V lost 2 bases and J lost 6, with 8 bases in between. The chain's CDR3 is CASSLQGSGELFF. CDR3 in DNA: TGCGCCAGCAGCTTACAGGGATCCGGGGAGCTGTTTTTT.

About this clone itself: The germline gene is not matched at one end of the junction; a read error may be the cause. The rearrangement links TRBV5-1 to TRBJ2-7; the match to TRBD1 covers 8 bases. The CDR3 contains 16 residues. Germline lookup yields CDR1 SGHRS and CDR2 YFSETQ. CDR3 protein: CASSLVGQGISHEQYF. In nucleotides, the CDR3 is TGCGCCAGCAGCTTGGTTGGACAGGGAATCTCCCACGAGCAGTACTTC.

This clone is a singleton in its sample. V gene TRBV5-3 combines with J gene TRBJ1-6, with 9 bases matching TRBD1. TRBV5-3 is filed as an ORF, its function uncertain. The V segment lost 3 bases and the J segment 7 bases; nucleotides outside the gene matches: 8. The CDR3 spans 16 residues. The CDR3 protein is CARSSGGQGENSPLHF. The CDR3 DNA sequence: TGTGCCAGAAGCTCGGGGGGACAGGGTGAAAATTCACCCCTCCACTTT.

V gene TRBV5-1 combines with J gene TRBJ2-1, with unresolved D. V was clipped by 0 bases and J by 3 bases, with 4 bases between them. The length of the CDR3 is 13 residues. The germline CDR1 and CDR2 sequences are SGHRS and YFSETQ. CDR3 nucleotides: TGCGCCAGCAGCTTGGTCAGCTACAATGAGCAGTTCTTC. This translates into CASSLVSYNEQFF.

The J gene is TRBJ1-2, the V gene TRBV2, with D possibly being TRBD1 (5 bases). Per the germline V gene, CDR1 is SNHLY and CDR2 is FYNNEI. The ends were cut back, 8 bases at V and 4 bases at J, with 17 bases in the middle. CDR3 length: 14 amino acids. The CDR3 loop reads CASSGLPGAYGYTF. The CDR3 coding sequence is TGTGCCAGCTCCGGGCTCCCTGGGGCCTATGGCTACACCTTC.

The chain uses TRBV6-5 and TRBJ2-7, with 7 bases identical to TRBD1. The CDR3 is 15 residues long. The ends lost 0 bases at V and 3 bases at J; junction bases unmatched: 5. The germline V gene encodes CDR1 MNHEY and CDR2 SVGAGI. In DNA form, the CDR3 reads TGTGCCAGCAGTTACTCGACAGGGTCGGGCTACGAGCAGTACTTC. Amino acid sequence: CASSYSTGSGYEQYF.

This chain connects TRBV27 to TRBJ1-4; 8 nucleotides align to TRBD1. The V segment lost 6 bases and the J segment 7 bases; nucleotides outside the gene matches: 10. This CDR3 contains 15 residues. CDR1 MNHEY and CDR2 SMNVEV come from the germline V gene (reference sequence). The CDR3 spells CASSPLQGAGEKLFF. The CDR3 bases are TGTGCCAGCAGCCCCCTTCAGGGGGCGGGTGAAAAACTGTTTTTT.

The chain combines TRBV5-6 with TRBJ2-2, with D possibly matching TRBD1 (6 bases). The CDR3 consists of 16 residues. CDR1 and CDR2 (germline): SGHDT, YYEEEE. V was clipped by 3 bases and J by 4 bases, with 16 bases between them. The CDR3 protein is CASSYVKEGGTGELFF. In DNA, the CDR3 is TGTGCCAGCAGCTACGTAAAGGAAGGGGGCACCGGGGAGCTGTTTTTT.

The chain employs TRBV11-3 and TRBJ1-6; D might be TRBD1 (6 bases). This CDR3 comprises 18 residues. Trimming shortened V by 3 bases and J by 1 base, and 16 bases separated the two germline ends. Germline lookup yields CDR1 SGHNT and CDR2 YENEEA. The CDR3 loop reads CASSFLRGGWSYNSPLHF. The CDR3 nucleotides are TGTGCCAGCAGCTTTCTTCGGGGGGGCTGGTCCTATAATTCACCCCTCCACTTT.